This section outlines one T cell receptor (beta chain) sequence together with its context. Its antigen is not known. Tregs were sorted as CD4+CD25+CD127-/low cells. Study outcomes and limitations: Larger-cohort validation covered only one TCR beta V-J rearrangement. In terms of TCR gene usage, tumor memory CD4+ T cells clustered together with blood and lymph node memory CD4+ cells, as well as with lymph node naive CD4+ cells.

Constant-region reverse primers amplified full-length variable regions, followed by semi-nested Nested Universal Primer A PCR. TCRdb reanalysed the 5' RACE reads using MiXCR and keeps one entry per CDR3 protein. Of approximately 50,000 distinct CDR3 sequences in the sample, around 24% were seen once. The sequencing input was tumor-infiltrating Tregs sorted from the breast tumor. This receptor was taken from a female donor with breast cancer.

CDR3 region: CASSRQRGGGETQYF. In DNA form, the CDR3 reads TGTGCCAGCAGCCGCCAGCGGGGAGGAGGAGAGACCCAGTACTTC. This chain connects TRBV7-2 to TRBJ2-5; 7 bases line up with TRBD2. Trimming took 5 bases from V and 4 from J; bases not matched to a gene: 10. The CDR3 runs to 15 residues. Germline V gene data show CDR1 as SGHTA and CDR2 as FQGNSA.